The 4 T cell receptor beta chains presented below share a single source sample, sequenced in a study of blood T cell repertoires in COVID-19. This table comes from immunoSEQ multiplex PCR, and its TCRdb copy is limited to in-frame clones, with some not included. The repertoire holds 180,000 or so clones, 70% to 90% seen once, with approximately 18% in the top ten. Sequenced input: peripheral blood. The receptors here all came from a person aged 70 to 79 with COVID-19, enrolled during active disease.

A single count supports this clone. The J gene is TRBJ1-5, the V gene TRBV12-3 or TRBV12-4; no clear D gene. The germline V and J ends were trimmed by 5 bases and 2 bases, with 7 bases remaining between them. The CDR3 is made up of 13 amino acids. The CDR3 spells CASSQSGNQPQHF. CDR3 coding DNA: TGTGCCAGCAGTCAGTCTGGCAATCAGCCCCAGCATTTT.

In its sample, this clone was seen a few times. The rearrangement joins TRBV6-5 to TRBJ1-6; weak D call: TRBD1 (5 bases). Trimming shortened V by 4 bases and J by 0 bases, and 10 bases separated the two germline ends. The CDR3 has 16 amino acids. CDR1 MNHEY and CDR2 SVGAGI come from the germline V gene. The CDR3 DNA is TGTGCCAGCAGTTCCCAGGGAAGCTCCTATAATTCACCCCTCCACTTT. Residues: CASSSQGSSYNSPLHF.

The V gene is TRBV15, the J gene TRBJ2-1; possible D gene TRBD1, 6 bases. CDR3 length: 12 residues. Germline CDR1 LNHNV, CDR2 YYDKDF (reference sequence). Trimming left V 3 bases short and J 10 bases short, with 10 bases between. CDR3 protein: CATSRLTGEQFF. The CDR3 nucleotides read TGTGCCACCAGCAGGCTGACAGGCGAGCAGTTCTTC. Combining the CDR3 with reference TRBV15 and TRBJ2-1 gives the whole variable domain DAMVIQNPRYQVTQFGKPVTLSCSQTLNHNVMYWYQQKSSQAPKLLFHYYDKDFNNEADTPDNFQSRRPNTSFCFLDIRSPGLGDTAMYLCATSRLTGEQFFGPGTRLTVL.

The chain couples TRBV6-6 to TRBJ1-1, with D perhaps TRBD1 (5 bases). The CDR3 is made up of 13 amino acids. Trimming pared 2 bases from V and 7 bases from J, leaving 11 bases between. Germline V gene sequence: CDR1 MNHNY, CDR2 SVGAGI (reference sequence). The CDR3 here is CASSYGGTGEAFF. CDR3 in DNA: TGTGCCAGCAGTTACGGGGGGACGGGTGAAGCTTTCTTT.